Listed below are T cell receptor beta chains from one sample, sequenced in a study of response to subunit inactivated influenza vaccine. From the RT-PCR reads, TCRdb called clonotypes with MiXCR, one entry per CDR3 protein. The sample contains some 520,000 distinct CDR3 sequences, approximately 16% of which appear only once. The starting material was CD4+ T cells sorted from PBMCs, obtained roughly 24 months after vaccination. Source of these receptors: a man in his fifties or sixties who received an inactivated influenza vaccine. The CDR3 runs from the conserved cysteine through the conserved F or W. D genes are given only for firm matches. Not all rows give a size; the values are once, few, many and, for expanded clones, a class.

clone size: few
J gene: TRBJ2-1
D gene: TRBD1
V gene: TRBV24-1
CDR3 DNA: TGTGCCACCAGTGTTCCAGGGGGCCGTTACAATGAGCAGTTCTTC
CDR3 protein: CATSVPGGRYNEQFF

clone size: .
J gene: TRBJ2-3
D gene: .
V gene: TRBV20-1
CDR3 DNA: TGCAGTGCTAGACTACCGGGCCGAAGCACAGATACGCAGTATTTT
CDR3 protein: CSARLPGRSTDTQYF

clone size: .
J gene: TRBJ2-2
D gene: TRBD2
V gene: TRBV12-3/TRBV12-4
CDR3 DNA: TGTGCCAGCAGTTCGGGAGGAGCCGGGGAGCTGTTTTTT
CDR3 protein: CASSSGGAGELFF

clone size: .
J gene: TRBJ2-3
D gene: TRBD2
V gene: TRBV29-1
CDR3 DNA: TGCAGCATGACTAGCGGGAGTCTTTCAGATACGCAGTATTTT
CDR3 protein: CSMTSGSLSDTQYF

clone size: few
J gene: TRBJ2-7
D gene: .
V gene: TRBV12-3/TRBV12-4
CDR3 DNA: TGTGCCACCTCGGCGTCTAGCTCCTACGAGCAGTACTTC
CDR3 protein: CATSASSSYEQYF

clone size: few
J gene: TRBJ2-7
D gene: TRBD1
V gene: TRBV7-2
CDR3 DNA: TGTGCCAGCACCCTACAGGGGGCTAGGGAGCAGTACTTC
CDR3 protein: CASTLQGAREQYF

clone size: .
J gene: TRBJ1-2
D gene: .
V gene: TRBV13
CDR3 DNA: TGTGCCAGCAGCTTAGATGGGTTGAACTATGGCTACACCTTC
CDR3 protein: CASSLDGLNYGYTF

clone size: .
J gene: TRBJ2-3
D gene: TRBD1
V gene: TRBV30
CDR3 DNA: TGTGCCTGGAGTGTCAGGGACAGAAACACAGATACGCAGTATTTT
CDR3 protein: CAWSVRDRNTDTQYF

clone size: .
J gene: TRBJ2-2
D gene: .
V gene: TRBV12-3/TRBV12-4
CDR3 DNA: TGTGCCAGCGGAAGGGGGGAGAACACCGGGGAGCTGTTTTTT
CDR3 protein: CASGRGENTGELFF

clone size: .
J gene: TRBJ2-2
D gene: .
V gene: TRBV2
CDR3 DNA: TGTGCCAGCAGCACAGGGCAGGCATGGCTGTTTTTT
CDR3 protein: CASSTGQAWLFF

clone size: few
J gene: TRBJ2-3
D gene: TRBD2
V gene: TRBV29-1
CDR3 DNA: TGCAGCGTTGCTCCTAGCGGGAGGCCAGATACGCAGTATTTT
CDR3 protein: CSVAPSGRPDTQYF

clone size: few
J gene: TRBJ1-3
D gene: .
V gene: TRBV3-1
CDR3 DNA: TGTGCCAGCAGCCAAGGGGCCGTCGTAGAAAGAAACACCATATATTTT
CDR3 protein: CASSQGAVVERNTIYF

clone size: .
J gene: TRBJ1-1
D gene: .
V gene: TRBV11-2
CDR3 DNA: TGTGCCAGCAGCTTAGACCGTCAGAATAGCGGGGCTTTCTTT
CDR3 protein: CASSLDRQNSGAFF

clone size: few
J gene: TRBJ2-3
D gene: TRBD2
V gene: TRBV10-2
CDR3 DNA: TGCGCCAGCAGTGCTAGCGGGAAGACAGATACGCAGTATTTT
CDR3 protein: CASSASGKTDTQYF

clone size: few
J gene: TRBJ2-7
D gene: TRBD1
V gene: TRBV4-1
CDR3 DNA: TGCGCCAGCAGCTCGGGACAGGTATCCTACGAGCAGTACTTC
CDR3 protein: CASSSGQVSYEQYF

clone size: .
J gene: TRBJ1-2
D gene: .
V gene: TRBV10-3
CDR3 DNA: TGTGCCATCAGTGAGGTAGGAGGGAACTATGGCTACACCTTC
CDR3 protein: CAISEVGGNYGYTF

clone size: .
J gene: TRBJ1-4
D gene: TRBD1
V gene: TRBV29-1
CDR3 DNA: TGCAGCGTCAGAACCGGACAGGGAAAACTGTTTTTT
CDR3 protein: CSVRTGQGKLFF

clone size: .
J gene: TRBJ2-1
D gene: .
V gene: TRBV20-1
CDR3 DNA: TGCAGTGCTAGGGAAGCCGGGAGACTATACAATGAGCAGTTCTTC
CDR3 protein: CSAREAGRLYNEQFF

clone size: few
J gene: TRBJ1-6
D gene: .
V gene: TRBV5-1
CDR3 DNA: TGCGCCAGCAGCTTGTGGGACGGAGGGTATAATTCACCCCTCCACTTT
CDR3 protein: CASSLWDGGYNSPLHF

clone size: few
J gene: TRBJ1-1
D gene: TRBD1
V gene: TRBV6-1
CDR3 DNA: TGTGCCAGCAGGAAGGGGGCGAACACTGAAGCTTTCTTT
CDR3 protein: CASRKGANTEAFF